Sequencing of this T cell receptor beta chain was carried out in a study of cytomegalovirus exposure and HLA in healthy donors. Study-wide context: In terms of ancestry, the Caucasian-associated cluster contained roughly four fifths of the 300 to 400 genotyped donors.

Notes on this clone: One end of the junction fails to match germline, which may point to a read error.

The V gene's germline CDR1 is SSHAT and CDR2 FNYEAQ (reference sequence). The CDR3 length is 16 residues. This PCR relied on a set of 60 Vbeta primers and 13 Jbeta primers. Sequencing was performed with immunoSEQ multiplex PCR; in TCRdb, only in-frame clones are kept and a portion is missing. The sample contains 200,000 to 250,000 clones, over 65% of which appear only once. Source material: PBMCs. The chain couples TRBV7-7 to TRBJ2-1; TRBD2 matches at 14 bases. The TCR originated in a man aged 18 to 30 in good health and CMV-seronegative. The CDR3 spells CASSRGLAGVSAEQFF. CDR3 in DNA: TGTGCTAGCAGCCGGGGACTAGCGGGAGTTTCTGCTGAGCAGTTCTTC.